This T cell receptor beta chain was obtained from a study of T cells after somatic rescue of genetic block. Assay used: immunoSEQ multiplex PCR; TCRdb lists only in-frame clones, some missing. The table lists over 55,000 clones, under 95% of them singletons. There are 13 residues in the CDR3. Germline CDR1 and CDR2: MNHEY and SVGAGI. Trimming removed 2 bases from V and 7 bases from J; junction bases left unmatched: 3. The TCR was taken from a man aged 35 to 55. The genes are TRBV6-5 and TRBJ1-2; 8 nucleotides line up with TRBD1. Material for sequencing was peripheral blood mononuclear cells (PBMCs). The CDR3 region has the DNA TGTGCCAGCAGTTACGGGACAGGAGGTGGCTACACCTTC. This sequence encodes CASSYGTGGGYTF.